Included here is one T cell receptor beta chain sequence, with context. The antigen remains undetermined. Deep-level settings were used for running the assay. TCRdb's copy holds only in-frame clones and misses some; the assay was immunoSEQ multiplex PCR. The data show fewer than 2.5 million clones, roughly 93% seen once. From germline, CDR1 is SGHRS and CDR2 YFSETQ. The CDR3 has 17 residues. With 2 bases removed from V and 0 bases from J, the gap between germline ends came to 14 bases. This sample is part of a study of shared clonotypes between healthy human individuals. The wider study: Three plates were used per donor for CD4 naive, three for CD4 memory, two for CD8 naive and one for CD8 memory.

Study outcomes and limitations: Generation of non-shared clonotypes was less probable than generation of clonotypes shared by all four donors. The sharing of approximately 5.1% of naive CD4 clonotypes was seen across several donors.

V and J are TRBV5-1 and TRBJ1-4; possible D gene TRBD1, 6 bases. The sample taken for sequencing was naive CD4+ T cells from PBMCs. Subset specified: CD45RA+ positively selected. This TCR derives from a young man in good health. Some clones in this sample may be carry-over from other donors' samples. Here the CDR3 reads CASSFTTGVTTNEKLFF. The CDR3 coding sequence is TGCGCCAGCAGCTTCACGACAGGAGTTACAACTAATGAAAAACTGTTTTTT.